The clone carrying this T cell receptor (beta chain) was seen only once. The data were obtained in a study of cytomegalovirus exposure and HLA in healthy donors. Trimming removed 1 base from V and 1 base from J, with 7 bases in between. The CDR3 loop spans 14 amino acids. The germline CDR1 and CDR2 sequences are MNHNS and SASEGT. Data came from immunoSEQ multiplex PCR; TCRdb stores just in-frame clones and leaves some out. The repertoire holds about 49,000 clones, with about 90% as singletons. This rearrangement joins TRBV6-1 to TRBJ1-1; no clear D. The sequenced sample consisted of PBMCs. The TCR originated in a young man in good health and CMV-seronegative. The CDR3 reads CASSEDGRNTEAFF. In DNA form, the CDR3 reads TGTGCCAGCAGTGAAGATGGGAGGAACACTGAAGCTTTCTTT.